This T cell receptor beta chain was profiled in a study of T cell repertoires in cytomegalovirus infection. About the research overall: Peptides in the study included HLA-C-restricted and HLA-B-restricted CMV epitopes. Based on public TCR beta signatures, there were indications of CMV infection and of a matching HLA type.

TCRdb itself ran the reads through MiXCR, one entry per CDR3 protein. The sample holds around 750,000 distinct CDR3 sequences, approximately 29% seen once. The CDR3 contains 15 residues. Trimming pared 0 bases from V and 3 bases from J, leaving 9 bases between. Germline CDR1 SGDLS, CDR2 YYNGEE. Concerning this clonotype itself: Its antigen is undetermined.

Sequenced here: cultured CD8+ T cells from PBMCs, sampled from culture after CMV antigen stimulation. This TCR was recovered from a human donor in good health (CMV status not recorded). Some clones in this sample may be carry-over from other donors' samples. The gene calls are TRBV9 and TRBJ2-2, with D possibly matching TRBD2 (5 bases). The chain's CDR3 is CASSVEKEDTGELFF. In DNA, the CDR3 is TGTGCCAGCAGCGTAGAAAAGGAGGACACCGGGGAGCTGTTTTTT.